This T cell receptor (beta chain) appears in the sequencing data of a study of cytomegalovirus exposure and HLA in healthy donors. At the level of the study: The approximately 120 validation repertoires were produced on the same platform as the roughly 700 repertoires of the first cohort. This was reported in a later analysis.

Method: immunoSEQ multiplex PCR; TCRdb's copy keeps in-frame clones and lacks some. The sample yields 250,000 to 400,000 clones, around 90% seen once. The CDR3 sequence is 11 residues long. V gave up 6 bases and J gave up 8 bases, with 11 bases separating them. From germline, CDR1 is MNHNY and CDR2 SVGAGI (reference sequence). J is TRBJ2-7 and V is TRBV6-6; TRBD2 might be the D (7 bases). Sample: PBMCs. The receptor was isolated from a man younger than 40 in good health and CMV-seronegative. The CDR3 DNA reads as TGTGCCAGCAGCTCGGGGGGCCAGCAGTACTTC. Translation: CASSSGGQQYF.